This TCR beta chain emerged from a study of OX40 agonist ivuxolimab in advanced cancers. Germline CDR1 SNHLY, CDR2 FYNNEI. The CDR3 length is 14 residues. TCRdb's table, derived via immunoSEQ multiplex PCR, lists solely in-frame clones and lacks some. Here the sample spans about 27,000 clones, more than 75% being singletons. Sequenced here: CD4+ or CD8+ T cells sorted from blood, sampled in a trial of the OX40 agonist ivuxolimab. This chain uses TRBV2 with TRBJ2-5; D remains unclear. The J call is in doubt because the DNA end fits TRBJ2-7 better. The sequence derives from an adult with an advanced solid tumor such as melanoma, head and neck, liver or kidney cancer. CDR3 amino acids: CASSASAHLREQYF. Written as DNA, the CDR3 is TGTGCCAGCAGTGCTTCCGCGCACTTACGCGAGCAGTACTTC.